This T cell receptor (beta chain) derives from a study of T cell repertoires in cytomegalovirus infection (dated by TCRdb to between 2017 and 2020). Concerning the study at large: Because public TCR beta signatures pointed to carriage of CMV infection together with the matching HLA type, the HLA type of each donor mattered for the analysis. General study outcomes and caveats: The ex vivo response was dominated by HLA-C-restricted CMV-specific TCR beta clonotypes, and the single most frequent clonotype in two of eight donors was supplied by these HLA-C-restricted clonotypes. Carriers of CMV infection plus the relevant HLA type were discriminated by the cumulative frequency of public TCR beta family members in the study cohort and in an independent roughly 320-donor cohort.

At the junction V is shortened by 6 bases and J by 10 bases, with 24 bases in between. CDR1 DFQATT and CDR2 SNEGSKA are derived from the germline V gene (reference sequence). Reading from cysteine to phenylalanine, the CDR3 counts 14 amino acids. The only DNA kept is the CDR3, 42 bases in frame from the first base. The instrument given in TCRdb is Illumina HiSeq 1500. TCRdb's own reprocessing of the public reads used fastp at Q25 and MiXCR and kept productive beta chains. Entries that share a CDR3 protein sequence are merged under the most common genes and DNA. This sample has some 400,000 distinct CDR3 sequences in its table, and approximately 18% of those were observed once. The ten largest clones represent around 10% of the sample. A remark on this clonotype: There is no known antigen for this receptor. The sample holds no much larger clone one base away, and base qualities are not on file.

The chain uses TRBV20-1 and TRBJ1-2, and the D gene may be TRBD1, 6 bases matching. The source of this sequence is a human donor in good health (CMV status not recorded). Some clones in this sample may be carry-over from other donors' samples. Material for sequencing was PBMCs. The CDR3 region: CSARDGRTENDYTF. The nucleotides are TGCAGTGCCCGAGATGGTAGGACAGAAAATGACTACACCTTC.